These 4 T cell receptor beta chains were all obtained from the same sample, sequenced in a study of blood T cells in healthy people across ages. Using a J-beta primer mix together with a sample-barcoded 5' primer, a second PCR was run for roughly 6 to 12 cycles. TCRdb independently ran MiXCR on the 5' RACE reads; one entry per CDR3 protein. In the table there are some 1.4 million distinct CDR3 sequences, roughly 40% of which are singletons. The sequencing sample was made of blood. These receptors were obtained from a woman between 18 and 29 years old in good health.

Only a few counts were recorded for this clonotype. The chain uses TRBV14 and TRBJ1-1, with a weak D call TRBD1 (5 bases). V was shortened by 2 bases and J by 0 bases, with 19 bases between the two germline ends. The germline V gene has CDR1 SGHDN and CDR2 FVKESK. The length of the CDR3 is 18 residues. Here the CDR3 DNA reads TGTGCCAGCAGCCAACCCCCCGCAGGGCAAGGGATGAACACTGAAGCTTTCTTT. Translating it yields CASSQPPAGQGMNTEAFF.

The CDR3 sequence is CASSDWNEQYF. The CDR3 DNA reads as TGTGCCAGCAGTGACTGGAACGAGCAGTACTTC. The chain uses TRBV6-4 and TRBJ2-5, with D unclear. The J call may not be correct, given that the DNA end is closer to TRBJ2-7. The germline CDR1 and CDR2 sequences are MRHNA and SNTAGT. This CDR3 has 11 amino acids.

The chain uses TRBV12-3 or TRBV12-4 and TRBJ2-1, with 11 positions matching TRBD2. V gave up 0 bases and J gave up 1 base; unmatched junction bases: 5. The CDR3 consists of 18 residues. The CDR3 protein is CASSLALLAGGSYNEQFF. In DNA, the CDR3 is TGTGCCAGCAGTTTAGCTCTCCTAGCGGGAGGATCCTACAATGAGCAGTTCTTC.

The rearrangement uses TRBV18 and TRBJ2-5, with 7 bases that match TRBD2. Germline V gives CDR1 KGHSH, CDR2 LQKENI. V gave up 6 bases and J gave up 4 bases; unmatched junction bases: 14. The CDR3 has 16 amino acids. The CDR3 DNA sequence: TGTGCCAGCTCTCCTCTTCCGGGACTAATTGGAGAGACCCAGTACTTC. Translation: CASSPLPGLIGETQYF.